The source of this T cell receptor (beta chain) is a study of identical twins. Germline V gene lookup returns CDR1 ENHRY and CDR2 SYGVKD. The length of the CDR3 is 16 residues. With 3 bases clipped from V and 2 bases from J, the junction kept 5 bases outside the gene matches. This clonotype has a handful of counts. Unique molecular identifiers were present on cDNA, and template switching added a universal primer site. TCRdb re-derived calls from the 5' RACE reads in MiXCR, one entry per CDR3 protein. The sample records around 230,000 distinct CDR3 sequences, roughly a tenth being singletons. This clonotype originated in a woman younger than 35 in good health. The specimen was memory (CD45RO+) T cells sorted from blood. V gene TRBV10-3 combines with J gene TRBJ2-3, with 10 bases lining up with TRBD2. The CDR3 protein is CAISDRSGGATDTQYF. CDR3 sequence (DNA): TGTGCCATCAGTGATAGAAGCGGGGGGGCCACAGATACGCAGTATTTT.